This T cell receptor beta chain was identified in a study of vaccination and CD4 T cells after COVID-19. Study at large: Convalescent patients, SARS-CoV-2 positive by nasal swab PCR, comprised several mild cases and one severe case. Post-COVID sampling occurred a median around 100 days after diagnosis (range 35 to 161). Ranging from 14 to 241, the interval between dose two and post-vaccine sampling had a median of approximately 77 days.

A remark on this clonotype: Its antigen is still unknown.

Cultured CD4+ T cell DNA was sequenced using the Oncomine TCR Beta short-read assay. Genomic DNA was extracted from cultured CD4+ T cells. TCRdb called the PCR reads again in MiXCR, with one record for every CDR3 protein. Among some 15,000 distinct CDR3 sequences listed, about 39% were seen once. The treatment was: approximately nine-day PBMC culture with coronavirus spike peptide pools or control peptides (ViraFEST assay). Between the trimmed V and J ends, which lost 1 base and 8 bases, there was a span of 14 bases. Looked up from germline, CDR1 is DFQATT and CDR2 is SNEGSKA (reference sequence). The CDR3 extends over 14 amino acids.

This sequence originates from a human donor who had recovered from COVID-19. This sequence joins TRBV20-1 and TRBJ1-4; a weak D match, TRBD1 (6 bases). Sequenced material: CD4+ T cells from blood, cultured in vitro, taken before SARS-CoV-2 vaccination. The CDR3 region has the DNA TGCAGTGCTAGAGCTACAGGGAGAAGGGAAAAACTGTTTTTT. Amino acid sequence: CSARATGRREKLFF.